This T cell receptor (beta chain) was retrieved from a study of preoperative IRX-2 immunotherapy in early breast cancer. The treatment denotes: preoperative locoregional IRX-2 cytokine immunotherapy. Samples came from a phase Ib trial of preoperative locoregional IRX-2 cytokine immunotherapy. The repertoire was sequenced with immunoSEQ multiplex PCR; TCRdb's copy has only in-frame clones and lacks some. The repertoire has roughly 57,000 clones, roughly 95% of them found once; the top ten carry roughly 1.7%. This CDR3 is 20 amino acids long. Germline V gene lookup returns CDR1 MDHEN and CDR2 SYDVKM. V was pared by 5 bases and J by 0 bases, with 27 bases between.

The sequence came from a human donor with breast cancer. This material was acquired from a patient treated with IRX-2 immunotherapy. This chain joins TRBV28 and TRBJ2-3; perhaps TRBD1 as D (5 bases). CDR3 in DNA: TGTGCCAGCAGTAAGCAGGGTCGTTCTGTGCGCAGGTCTAGCACAGATACGCAGTATTTT. This codes for CASSKQGRSVRRSSTDTQYF.